The rows below give T cell receptor beta chains drawn from one sample of a study of blood T cells in healthy people across ages. TCRdb re-called the 5' RACE reads with MiXCR, one entry per CDR3 protein. The sample has 980,000 or so distinct CDR3 sequences, 48% seen once; the top ten hold about an eighth. Sequenced sample: blood. The receptors here all came from a man younger than 45 in good health. Each CDR3 is given with its conserved first and last residue. Each record gives: D gene, V gene, clone size, J gene, CDR3 DNA, CDR3 protein. A D gene is named only where the DNA matches it firmly. Some rows have no size entry. The others give once, few or many, or a class for an expanded clone.

>-|TRBV20-1|-|TRBJ2-1
TGCAGTGCTACCGCGTCCAATGAGCAGTTCTTC
CSATASNEQFF
>-|TRBV5-1|few|TRBJ1-2
TGCGCCAGCAGCCCCTACGAAAGGAATATCTATGGCTACACCTTC
CASSPYERNIYGYTF
>-|TRBV6-2/TRBV6-3|-|TRBJ2-2
TGTGCCAGCAGTTATGAAGTCAGGCTGTTTTTT
CASSYEVRLFF
>-|TRBV25-1|few|TRBJ1-1
TGTGCCAGCAGTGAACCGCCAGAGAACACTGAAGCTTTCTTT
CASSEPPENTEAFF
>TRBD1|TRBV18|-|TRBJ2-7
TGTGCCAGCTCCGAGGGGGCGCCCAGTGAGCAGTACTTC
CASSEGAPSEQYF
>TRBD2|TRBV10-3|-|TRBJ2-1
TGTGCCATCAGTGAAGCTAGCGGGGGGTCGTTGGGCAATGAGCAGTTCTTC
CAISEASGGSLGNEQFF
>-|TRBV20-1|-|TRBJ2-3
TGCAGTGCTCCGGACAGCGGCCGAGTAGATACGCAGTATTTT
CSAPDSGRVDTQYF
>-|TRBV7-2|-|TRBJ1-4
TGTGCCAGCAGCTTGGGGGGCAAGAGGACAGAAAAACTGTTTTTT
CASSLGGKRTEKLFF
>TRBD1|TRBV12-3/TRBV12-4|-|TRBJ2-7
TGTGCCAGCAGTCGGGACAGGGCCCCATCCTACGAGCAGTACTTC
CASSRDRAPSYEQYF
>TRBD1|TRBV29-1|once|TRBJ1-2
TGCAGCGTTGAAGCCCAAGACAGGGGCAAGGGCTACACCTTC
CSVEAQDRGKGYTF
>TRBD2|TRBV3-1|few|TRBJ2-7
TGTGCCAGCAAAGCGGGGGCCTCTTACGAGCAGTACTTC
CASKAGASYEQYF
>TRBD1|TRBV5-5|-|TRBJ1-2
TGTGCCAGCAGCTCTAATCCGGGACAGGGTCGTTTTAATGGCTACACCTTC
CASSSNPGQGRFNGYTF
>-|TRBV30|few|TRBJ1-2
TGTGCCTGGAGTGTCGATAGCTATGGCTACACCTTC
CAWSVDSYGYTF
>TRBD1|TRBV18|-|TRBJ2-1
TGTGCCAGCTCACCTCGGGACAGGCCCAACAATGAGCAGTTCTTC
CASSPRDRPNNEQFF
>-|TRBV7-9|-|TRBJ2-1
TGTGCCAGCAGCTTCTTTAGGGGGGGATCCTCCTACAATGAGCAGTTCTTC
CASSFFRGGSSYNEQFF
>-|TRBV5-1|-|TRBJ1-1
TGCGCCAGCAGCTGGGATAACAGGGTTCCGAACACTGAAGCTTTCTTT
CASSWDNRVPNTEAFF
>-|TRBV4-2|-|TRBJ2-7
TGTGCCAGCAGCAAAGAGGGATCGAGCTCCTACGAGCAGAACTTC
CASSKEGSSSYEQNF
>-|TRBV3-1|few|TRBJ2-7
TGTGCCAGCAGTCCCCTGGACAGAGTCTACGAGCAGTACTTC
CASSPLDRVYEQYF
>-|TRBV28|few|TRBJ2-7
TGTGCCTTCAAACCCTTATACGAGCAGTACTTC
CAFKPLYEQYF
>TRBD2|TRBV9|many|TRBJ2-2
TGTGCCAGCAGCGTATCAGGACTAGCGGGGTCCGGGGAGCTGTTTTTT
CASSVSGLAGSGELFF
>TRBD1|TRBV29-1|once|TRBJ1-2
TGCAGCGTTGATTTAGGGGTGACAGGGTGGGATGGCTACACCTTC
CSVDLGVTGWDGYTF
>-|TRBV5-1|-|TRBJ2-7
TGCGCCAGCAGCTTGGCGGGGGCGGCCTACGAGCAGTACTTC
CASSLAGAAYEQYF
>TRBD2|TRBV25-1|-|TRBJ2-3
TGTGCCAGCAGTGAATGGGGGCGGGGGGCCTCAGATACGCAGTATTTT
CASSEWGRGASDTQYF
>TRBD2|TRBV9|few|TRBJ2-1
TGTGCCAGCAGCGTAGAACTAGCGGGGGGCGATGAGCAGTTCTTC
CASSVELAGGDEQFF
>TRBD2|TRBV20-1|-|TRBJ2-3
TGCAGTGCTGCAGCGGGGGGGGCATTCTCAGATACGCAGTATTTT
CSAAAGGAFSDTQYF
>TRBD2|TRBV10-3|many|TRBJ2-7
TGTGCCATCAGTGAGTGGACTAGTCTTTACGAGCAGTACTTC
CAISEWTSLYEQYF
>TRBD1|TRBV7-9|-|TRBJ1-2
TGTGCCAGCAGCCAGACAACAGGGGGCCACTATGGCTACACCTTC
CASSQTTGGHYGYTF